The 3 T cell receptor beta chains given below trace back to one sample, sequenced in a study of shared clonotypes between healthy human individuals. This table comes from immunoSEQ multiplex PCR, and its TCRdb copy is limited to in-frame clones, with some not included. The data contain over 2 million clones, less than 95% of them singletons. CD45RO-negative cells were positively selected for CCR7, leaving out terminally differentiated effector memory CD45RA+ cells. The sequenced sample was naive CD8+ T cells sorted from blood. The receptors stem from a man aged 18 to 29 in good health.

The chain couples TRBV27 to TRBJ1-2, with D unresolved. CDR3 length equals 15 residues. Trimming left V 0 bases short and J 6 bases short, with 14 bases between. The germline CDR1 and CDR2 sequences are MNHEY and SMNVEV (reference sequence). The CDR3 loop is CASSLSPGRGDGYTF. As DNA, the CDR3 is TGTGCCAGCAGTTTATCTCCCGGGCGCGGGGATGGCTACACCTTC.

CDR3 sequence (DNA): TGTGCCAGCAGCAGGACATTAGCAGATACGCAGTATTTT. Translation gives CASSRTLADTQYF. The chain couples TRBV7-6 to TRBJ2-3, with D possibly being TRBD1 (5 bases). The V gene's germline CDR1 is SGHVS and CDR2 FNYEAQ. V was trimmed by 5 bases and J by 4 bases, leaving 10 bases between them. CDR3 length: 13 amino acids.

The J gene is TRBJ1-1, the V gene TRBV7-9; D is unresolved. The CDR3 is made up of 14 amino acids. V shed 6 bases and J shed 0 bases, with 11 bases lying between them. Germline CDR1 is SEHNR and CDR2 is FQNEAQ (reference sequence). CDR3 coding DNA: TGTGCCAGCAGACCGGGCCACTTGAACACTGAAGCTTTCTTT. This sequence encodes CASRPGHLNTEAFF.